This is a list of T cell receptor beta chains from one sample in a study of a mutant IDH1 vaccine in newly diagnosed glioma. Assay used: immunoSEQ multiplex PCR; TCRdb lists only in-frame clones, some missing. The sample contains tens of thousands of clones, approximately 84% of which appear only once. These receptors' antigens are unknown. This specimen consisted of PBMCs, obtained from a glioma patient whose treatment included an IDH1 peptide vaccine. Source of these receptors: a young woman with glioma. Some clones in this sample may be carry-over from other donors' samples. Each CDR3 is given with its conserved first and last residue. The D gene is left open where the match is weak. Size is stated for part of the rows, as once, few or many counts, or as a class when the clone is expanded.

>NA|TRBJ2-7|NA|TRBV2
TGTGCCAGCCGGCCCGTATACGAGCAGTACTTC
CASRPVYEQYF
>NA|TRBJ2-5|NA|TRBV7-8
TGTGCCAGCAGCTTAGACAACTACCAAGAGACCCAGTACTTC
CASSLDNYQETQYF
>NA|TRBJ1-4|NA|TRBV18
TGTGCCAGCTCTTCCTCAGGGGCAACTAATGAAAAACTGTTTTTT
CASSSSGATNEKLFF
>NA|TRBJ2-7|NA|TRBV7-9
TGTGCCAGCAGCTTAGATGGCACCTACTACGAGCAGTACTTC
CASSLDGTYYEQYF
>NA|TRBJ1-1|NA|TRBV5-1
TGCGCCAGCAGCTCGGGGCCGGGGGCCACTGAAGCTTTCTTT
CASSSGPGATEAFF
>NA|TRBJ1-1|NA|TRBV6-4
TGTGCCAGGACCCACGGGGGAGGTCTTGACACTGAAGCTTTCTTT
CARTHGGGLDTEAFF
>NA|TRBJ2-2|NA|TRBV4-1
TGCGCCAGCAGCCAAGTCGGGGGTTCCGGGGAGCTGTTTTTT
CASSQVGGSGELFF
>NA|TRBJ1-2|NA|TRBV27
TGTGCCAGCAGTGATACGGACTCAACGGCCGGCTACACCTTC
CASSDTDSTAGYTF
>NA|TRBJ1-5|NA|TRBV12-5
TGTGCTAGTGGTTTTCAGTTGGTGGAGCCCCAGCATTTT
CASGFQLVEPQHF
>NA|TRBJ1-1|NA|TRBV7-8
TGTGCCAGCAGCCCTGGACGTTCTGAAGCTTTCTTT
CASSPGRSEAFF
>NA|TRBJ2-1|NA|TRBV6-5
TGTGCCAGCAGTTATGGGGGGACGGGCTACAATGAGCAGTTCTTC
CASSYGGTGYNEQFF
>TRBD2|TRBJ2-1|NA|TRBV9
TGTGCCAGCAGCACCGGGGGGGAGTTGGTCAATGAGCAGTTCTTC
CASSTGGELVNEQFF
>NA|TRBJ1-2|once|TRBV7-8
TGTGCCAGCAGCTCTGATGGGGTTTCGCGCTATGGCTACACCTTC
CASSSDGVSRYGYTF
>NA|TRBJ1-5|NA|TRBV19
TGTGCCAGTAGTATCATAACGACAGGCAATCAGCCCCAGCATTTT
CASSIITTGNQPQHF
>TRBD1|TRBJ1-2|NA|TRBV13
TGTGCCAGCAGCTTGAGGGGACAGGGGCACTATGGCTACACCTTC
CASSLRGQGHYGYTF
>TRBD1|TRBJ1-5|NA|TRBV7-8
TGTGCCAGCAGCTTAGAGGGGACAGGGTTCCGCAATCAGCCCCAGCATTTT
CASSLEGTGFRNQPQHF
>TRBD2|TRBJ2-2|NA|TRBV5-6
TGTGCCAGCAGCGCGGGACTAGCGGGAGGTGGAACCGGGGAGCTGTTTTTT
CASSAGLAGGGTGELFF
>NA|TRBJ2-1|NA|TRBV15
TGTGCCACCAGCAGCCCGCAGGCTCGGAATGAGCAGTTCTTC
CATSSPQARNEQFF
>NA|TRBJ2-3|NA|TRBV5-1
TGCGCCAGCAGCTTGGGGCAGGGTAGAGATACGCAGTATTTT
CASSLGQGRDTQYF
>NA|TRBJ1-2|NA|TRBV18
TGTGCCAGCTCACCACCCTTTCTCTATGGCTACACCTTC
CASSPPFLYGYTF
>NA|TRBJ1-5|NA|TRBV5-5
TGTGCCAGCAGCTTGAACTACCGGGAGGGGAGCAATCAGCCCCAGCATTTT
CASSLNYREGSNQPQHF
>TRBD1|TRBJ2-7|once|TRBV4-1
TGCGCCAGCAGCCAAGATCCAGGGGGCGCGTACGAGCAGTACTTC
CASSQDPGGAYEQYF
>NA|TRBJ1-2|few|TRBV7-9
TGTGCCAGCAGCCCTCGACGGACTGACTATGGCTACACCTTC
CASSPRRTDYGYTF
>NA|TRBJ1-2|NA|TRBV6-6
TGTGCCAGCAGTGGCGGGGAGGGGGTTAACTATGGCTACACCTTC
CASSGGEGVNYGYTF